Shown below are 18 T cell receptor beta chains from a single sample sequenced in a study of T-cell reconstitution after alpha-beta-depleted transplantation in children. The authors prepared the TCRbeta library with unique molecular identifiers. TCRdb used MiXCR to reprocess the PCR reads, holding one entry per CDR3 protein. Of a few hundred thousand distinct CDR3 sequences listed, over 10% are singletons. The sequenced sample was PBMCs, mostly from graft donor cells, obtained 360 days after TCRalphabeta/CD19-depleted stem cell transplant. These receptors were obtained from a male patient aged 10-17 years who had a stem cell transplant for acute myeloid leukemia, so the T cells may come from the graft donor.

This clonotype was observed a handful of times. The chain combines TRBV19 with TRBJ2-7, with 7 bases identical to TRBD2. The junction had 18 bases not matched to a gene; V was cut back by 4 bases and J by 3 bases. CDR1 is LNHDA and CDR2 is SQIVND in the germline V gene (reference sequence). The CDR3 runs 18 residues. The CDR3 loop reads CASSSPRASGSRGYEQYF. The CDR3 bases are TGTGCCAGTAGTAGCCCCCGGGCTAGCGGATCCCGGGGCTACGAGCAGTACTTC.

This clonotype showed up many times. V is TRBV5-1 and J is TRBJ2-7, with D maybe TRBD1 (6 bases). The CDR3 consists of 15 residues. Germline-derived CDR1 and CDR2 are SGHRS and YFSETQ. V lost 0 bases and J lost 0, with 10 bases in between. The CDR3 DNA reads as TGCGCCAGCAGCTTGGTGGCAGGGGCCTCCTACGAGCAGTACTTC. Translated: CASSLVAGASYEQYF.

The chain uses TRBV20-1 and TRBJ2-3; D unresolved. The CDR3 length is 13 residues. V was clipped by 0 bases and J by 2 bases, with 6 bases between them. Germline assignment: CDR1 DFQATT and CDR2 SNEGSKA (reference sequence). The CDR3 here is CSARDLYTDTQYF. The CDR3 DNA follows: TGCAGTGCTAGAGATCTGTACACAGATACGCAGTATTTT.

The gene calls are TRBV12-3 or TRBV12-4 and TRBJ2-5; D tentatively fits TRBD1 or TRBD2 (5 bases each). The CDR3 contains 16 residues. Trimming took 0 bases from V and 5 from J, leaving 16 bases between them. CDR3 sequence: CASSLANIYGGETQYF. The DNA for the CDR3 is TGTGCCAGCAGTTTAGCGAATATATATGGGGGTGAGACCCAGTACTTC.

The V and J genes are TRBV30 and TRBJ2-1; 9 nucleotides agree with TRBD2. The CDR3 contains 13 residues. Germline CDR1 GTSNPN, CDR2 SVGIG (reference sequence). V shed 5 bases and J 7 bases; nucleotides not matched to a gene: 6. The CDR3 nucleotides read TGTGCCTGGTTGCGGGAGGGCAGGAATGAGCAGTTCTTC. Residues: CAWLREGRNEQFF.

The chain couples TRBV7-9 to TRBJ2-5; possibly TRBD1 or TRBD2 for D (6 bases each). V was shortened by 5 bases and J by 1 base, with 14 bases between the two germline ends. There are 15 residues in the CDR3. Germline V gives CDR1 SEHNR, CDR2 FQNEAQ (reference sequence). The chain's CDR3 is CASSVRGVSQETQYF. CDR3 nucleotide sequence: TGTGCCAGCAGCGTGAGGGGGGTCTCCCAAGAGACCCAGTACTTC.

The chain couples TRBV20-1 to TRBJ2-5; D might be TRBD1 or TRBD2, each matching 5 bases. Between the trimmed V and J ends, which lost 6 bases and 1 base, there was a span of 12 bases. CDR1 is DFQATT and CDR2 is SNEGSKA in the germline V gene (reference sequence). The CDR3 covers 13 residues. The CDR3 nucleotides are TGCAGTGCCCCTCGGGGCAGCCAAGAGACCCAGTACTTC. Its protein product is CSAPRGSQETQYF.

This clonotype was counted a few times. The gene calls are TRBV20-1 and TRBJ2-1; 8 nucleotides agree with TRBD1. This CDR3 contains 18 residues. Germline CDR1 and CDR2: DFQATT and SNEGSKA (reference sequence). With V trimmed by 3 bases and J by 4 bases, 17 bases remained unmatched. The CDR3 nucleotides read TGCAGTGCTAGGGGAGCGTACTCAGGGGGCGAAGATTACAATGAGCAGTTCTTC. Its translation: CSARGAYSGGEDYNEQFF.

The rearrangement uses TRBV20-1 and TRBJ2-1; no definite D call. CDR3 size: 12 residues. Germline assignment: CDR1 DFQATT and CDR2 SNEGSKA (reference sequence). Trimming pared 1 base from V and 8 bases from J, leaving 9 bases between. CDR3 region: CSARAMGYEQFF. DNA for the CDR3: TGCAGTGCTAGAGCTATGGGCTATGAGCAGTTCTTC.

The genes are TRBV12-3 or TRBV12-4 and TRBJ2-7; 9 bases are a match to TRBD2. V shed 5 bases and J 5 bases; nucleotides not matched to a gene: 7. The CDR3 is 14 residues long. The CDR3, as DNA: TGTGCCAGCAGTCCCGGGACTAGCATCCACGAGCAGTACTTC. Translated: CASSPGTSIHEQYF.

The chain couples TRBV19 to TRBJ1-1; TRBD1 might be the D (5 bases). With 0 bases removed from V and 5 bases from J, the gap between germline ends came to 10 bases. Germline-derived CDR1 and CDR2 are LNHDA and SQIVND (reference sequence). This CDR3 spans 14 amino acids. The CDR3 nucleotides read TGTGCCAGTAGTATAGATCCAGGGAGGACTGAAGCTTTCTTT. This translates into CASSIDPGRTEAFF.

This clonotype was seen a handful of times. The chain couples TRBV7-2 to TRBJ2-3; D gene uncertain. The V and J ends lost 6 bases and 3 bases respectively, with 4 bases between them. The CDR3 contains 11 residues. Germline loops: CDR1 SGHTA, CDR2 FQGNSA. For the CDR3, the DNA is TGTGCCAGCAGTATGACAGATACGCAGTATTTT. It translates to CASSMTDTQYF.

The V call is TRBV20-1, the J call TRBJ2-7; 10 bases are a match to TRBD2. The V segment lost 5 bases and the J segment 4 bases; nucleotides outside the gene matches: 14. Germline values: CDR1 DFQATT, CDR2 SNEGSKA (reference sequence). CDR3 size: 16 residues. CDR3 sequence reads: CSAPSAGGPTLYEQYF. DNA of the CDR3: TGCAGTGCTCCGTCAGCGGGAGGGCCGACCTTATACGAGCAGTACTTC.

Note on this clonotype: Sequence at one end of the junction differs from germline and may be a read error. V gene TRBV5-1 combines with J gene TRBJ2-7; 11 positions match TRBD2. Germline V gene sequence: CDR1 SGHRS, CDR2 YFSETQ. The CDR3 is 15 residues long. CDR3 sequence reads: CASSLGLAVDYEQYF. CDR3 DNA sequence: TGCGCCAGCAGTTTGGGACTAGCGGTCGACTACGAGCAGTACTTC.

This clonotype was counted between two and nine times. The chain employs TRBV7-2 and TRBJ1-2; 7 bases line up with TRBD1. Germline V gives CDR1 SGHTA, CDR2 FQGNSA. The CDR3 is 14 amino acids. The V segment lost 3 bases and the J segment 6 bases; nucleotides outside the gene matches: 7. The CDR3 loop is CASSFRQGLHGYTF. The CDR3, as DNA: TGTGCCAGCAGCTTTAGACAGGGTCTGCATGGCTACACCTTC.

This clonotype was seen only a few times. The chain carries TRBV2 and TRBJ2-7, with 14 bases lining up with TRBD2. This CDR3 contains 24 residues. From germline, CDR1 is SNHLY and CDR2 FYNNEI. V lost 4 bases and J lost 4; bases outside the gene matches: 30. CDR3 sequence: CASSGTGTSGSRGTVRRGLYEQYF. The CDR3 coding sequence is TGTGCCAGCAGTGGCACCGGGACTAGCGGGAGTAGGGGTACGGTGAGGAGGGGACTATACGAGCAGTACTTC.

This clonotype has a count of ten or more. CDR3 sequence: CAIGGRLAGDKNEQFF. The CDR3, as DNA: TGTGCCATCGGCGGACGACTAGCGGGAGATAAGAATGAGCAGTTCTTC. The chain is built from TRBV10-3 and TRBJ2-1; the match to TRBD2 covers 12 bases. V was clipped by 8 bases and J by 7 bases; unmatched bases: 12. The CDR3 spans 16 residues. From germline, CDR1 is ENHRY and CDR2 SYGVKD.

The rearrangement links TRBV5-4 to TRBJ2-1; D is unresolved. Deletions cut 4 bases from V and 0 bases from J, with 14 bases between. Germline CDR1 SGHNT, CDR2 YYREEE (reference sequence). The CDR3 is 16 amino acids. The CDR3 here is CASSPQIPISYNEQFF. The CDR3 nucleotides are TGTGCCAGCAGCCCTCAGATCCCTATCTCCTACAATGAGCAGTTCTTC.